In its sample, the clone carrying this T cell receptor (beta chain) was seen a few times. This sample is part of a study of T-cell reconstitution after alpha-beta-depleted transplantation in children. During its preparation, the TCRbeta library received unique molecular identifiers. TCRdb reprocessed the PCR reads via MiXCR and lists one record per CDR3 protein. This table holds about half a million distinct CDR3 sequences, around 12% found once. The input for sequencing was PBMCs from the stem cell graft donor, taken from the stem cell graft. This receptor was obtained from a human donor who donated a stem cell graft to a child with combined immunodeficiency.

The CDR3 protein is CASTAKPGLVVTDTQYF. Here the CDR3 DNA reads TGTGCCAGCACCGCCAAACCGGGACTAGTCGTTACAGATACGCAGTATTTT. The J gene is TRBJ2-3, the V gene TRBV27, with 8 nucleotides matching TRBD2. Germline V gives CDR1 MNHEY, CDR2 SMNVEV (reference sequence). J lost 3 bases, V lost 7 bases, and 15 bases had no gene match. This CDR3 is built from 17 residues.